Each of the 19 T cell receptor beta chains below was sequenced from the same sample in a study of blood T cells in healthy people across ages. Next came a second PCR, run for roughly 6 to 11 cycles, which used a sample-barcoded 5' primer along with a J-beta primer mix. TCRdb fed the 5' RACE reads into MiXCR, producing one record per CDR3 protein. The sample has fewer than 800,000 distinct CDR3 sequences, around 25% seen once. The sample was also reused in another study, on T cells of mothers and their children.

Sequencing used blood. The receptors here all came from a boy younger than 18 in good health.

In this sample, this clonotype turned up a few times. The V gene is TRBV6-5, the J gene TRBJ2-5, with 7 bases identical to TRBD1. Trimming took 8 bases from V and 6 from J; bases not matched to a gene: 6. From germline, CDR1 is MNHEY and CDR2 SVGAGI. CDR3 length equals 12 residues. Here the CDR3 DNA reads TGTGCCAGCCAAGGACAGGTCAAGACCCAGTACTTC. Protein: CASQGQVKTQYF.

The chain employs TRBV6-2 or TRBV6-3 and TRBJ2-1; D is undetermined. V was cut by 6 bases and J by 8 bases, with 14 bases left in between. Germline V CDR1 and CDR2: MNHEY, SVGEGT. This CDR3 contains 13 residues. CDR3: CASSGYVSDEQFF. The CDR3 DNA is TGTGCCAGCAGCGGATATGTGTCGGATGAGCAGTTCTTC.

The chain combines TRBV28 with TRBJ2-5; D is perhaps TRBD1 (5 bases). Germline V gives CDR1 MDHEN, CDR2 SYDVKM. V was trimmed by 8 bases and J by 2 bases, leaving 18 bases between them. This CDR3 is built from 15 residues. CDR3: CASSPPPTVQETQYF. The CDR3 DNA reads as TGTGCCAGCTCACCCCCACCGACAGTTCAAGAGACCCAGTACTTC.

The genes are TRBV29-1 and TRBJ2-4; 8 bases line up with TRBD2. V shed 5 bases, J shed 3 bases, and the junction held 3 bases outside the gene matches. The CDR3 has 13 amino acids. Germline V CDR1 and CDR2: SQVTM, ANQGSEA. CDR3 amino acids: CSVNAGGKNIQYF. The CDR3 bases are TGCAGCGTTAACGCGGGGGGCAAAAACATTCAGTACTTC. The full variable domain, its missing parts supplied by reference TRBV29-1 and TRBJ2-4, is SAVISQKPSRDICQRGTSLTIQCQVDSQVTMMFWYRQQPGQSLTLIATANQGSEATYESGFVIDKFPISRPNLTFSTLTVSNMSPEDSSIYLCSVNAGGKNIQYFGAGTRLSVL.

CDR3: CASSMAYQETQYF. CDR3 nucleotides: TGTGCCAGCAGTATGGCTTATCAAGAGACCCAGTACTTC. The chain joins TRBV7-3 to TRBJ2-5, with D uncertain. The CDR3 is made up of 13 amino acids. Trimming pared 6 bases from V and 2 bases from J, leaving 10 bases between. The germline CDR1 and CDR2 sequences are SGHTA and FQGTGA.

This clonotype was counted between two and nine times. The gene calls are TRBV7-6 and TRBJ1-1; the D is unclear. CDR1 is SGHVS and CDR2 is FNYEAQ in the germline V gene. The V end lost 4 bases, the J end lost 2 bases, and 14 bases lay between the germline ends. The CDR3 spans 15 residues. In DNA, the CDR3 is TGTGCCAGCAGCTCGTTGACGGGAACAAACACTGAAGCTTTCTTT. Translating gives CASSSLTGTNTEAFF.

This clonotype was seen only a few times. The chain carries TRBV20-1 and TRBJ2-3; D unclear. Germline CDR1 is DFQATT and CDR2 is SNEGSKA (reference sequence). The CDR3 covers 14 residues. With 5 bases removed from V and 0 bases from J, the gap between germline ends came to 12 bases. For the CDR3, the DNA is TGCAGTGCTTTTGCGGAAGGTAGCACAGATACGCAGTATTTT. Translated: CSAFAEGSTDTQYF.

This clonotype was counted only a few times. The chain recombines TRBV20-1 with TRBJ2-2; 8 bases line up with TRBD2. Looked up from germline, CDR1 is DFQATT and CDR2 is SNEGSKA (reference sequence). V dropped 4 bases and J dropped 8; count of bases not matched to a gene: 6. There are 13 residues in the CDR3. In DNA, the CDR3 is TGCAGTGCTACCAACGAGCGGGGGGGGGAGCTGTTTTTT. Encoded protein: CSATNERGGELFF.

This clonotype was recorded at least ten times. V usage is TRBV20-1 and J usage is TRBJ2-1, with 12 nucleotides matching TRBD2. Germline V gene data show CDR1 as DFQATT and CDR2 as SNEGSKA (reference sequence). Losses at the gene ends were 0 bases for V and 4 bases for J; bases not matched to a gene: 16. There are 20 residues in the CDR3. This chain's CDR3 is CSARDRLAGDPGGLYNEQFF. CDR3 sequence (DNA): TGCAGTGCTAGAGATAGACTAGCGGGAGACCCGGGAGGGCTTTACAATGAGCAGTTCTTC.

This clonotype was recorded once. CDR3 loop: CASSQDSLAGRIDTQYF. The DNA of the CDR3 is TGCGCCAGCAGCCAAGATTCGCTAGCGGGGAGAATAGATACGCAGTATTTT. The chain recombines TRBV4-3 with TRBJ2-3; 9 nucleotides align to TRBD2. The CDR3 totals 17 residues. Germline V lookup: CDR1 LGHNA, CDR2 YSLEER. V gave up 0 bases and J gave up 5 bases; unmatched junction bases: 9.

The table lists this clonotype with a few counts. The chain links TRBV6-2 or TRBV6-3 to TRBJ2-5; tentative D call: TRBD1 (7 bases). From germline, CDR1 is MNHEY and CDR2 SVGEGT. CDR3 length equals 15 residues. V was trimmed by 5 bases and J by 5 bases, leaving 18 bases between them. The CDR3 DNA reads TGTGCCAGCAGTGCCGGGACAGCGGGCGGGGAGACCCAGTACTTC. Translated, it gives CASSAGTAGGETQYF.

The CDR3 nucleotides are TGTGCCAGCAGTCGGGACTTCAACTCCTACGAGCAGTACTTC. Translation: CASSRDFNSYEQYF. The chain joins TRBV7-9 to TRBJ2-5, with a tentative D call TRBD2 (6 bases). With the DNA end fitting TRBJ2-7 better, the J assignment may be wrong. CDR3 length equals 14 residues. Germline lookup yields CDR1 SEHNR and CDR2 FQNEAQ (reference sequence).

This clonotype turned up a few times. The V gene is TRBV5-6, the J gene TRBJ2-3; 10 bases agree with TRBD2. J gave up 8 bases and V 0 bases, and 9 bases lay outside the gene matches. This CDR3 comprises 16 residues. The germline V gene has CDR1 SGHDT and CDR2 YYEEEE. CDR3 protein: CASSLEAGGFLGTQYF. CDR3 sequence (DNA): TGTGCCAGCAGCTTGGAAGCGGGGGGGTTCCTGGGTACGCAGTATTTT. The full variable domain, rest sourced from reference TRBV5-6 and TRBJ2-3, is DAGVTQSPTHLIKTRGQQVTLRCSPKSGHDTVSWYQQALGQGPQFIFQYYEEEERQRGNFPDRFSGHQFPNYSSELNVNALLLGDSALYLCASSLEAGGFLGTQYFGPGTRLTVL.

This clonotype occurred a few times. The CDR3 loop reads CASSRYGGRETQYF. The CDR3 DNA sequence: TGTGCCAGCAGCCGGTATGGGGGCCGGGAGACCCAGTACTTC. The gene calls are TRBV7-2 and TRBJ2-5; D is perhaps TRBD1 (6 bases). V shed 5 bases and J shed 5 bases, with 15 bases lying between them. The CDR3 covers 14 residues. CDR1 is SGHTA and CDR2 is FQGNSA in the germline V gene.

This chain joins TRBV6-1 and TRBJ1-1; D gene unclear. CDR3 size: 10 residues. V was shortened by 8 bases and J by 4 bases, with 5 bases between the two germline ends. CDR1 is MNHNS, CDR2 SASEGT, per germline. DNA for the CDR3: TGTGCCAGCTACGGCACTGAAGCTTTCTTT. Translating gives CASYGTEAFF.

This clonotype was recorded many times. This rearrangement joins TRBV9 to TRBJ2-1; TRBD2 agrees at 8 bases. The germline CDR1 and CDR2 sequences are SGDLS and YYNGEE. This CDR3 spans 15 amino acids. With 2 bases clipped from V and 1 base from J, the junction kept 2 bases outside the gene matches. For the CDR3, the DNA is TGTGCCAGCAGCGTCGGGACTAGTTCCTACAATGAGCAGTTCTTC. Protein: CASSVGTSSYNEQFF.

This clonotype has only a few counts. The chain uses TRBV27 and TRBJ2-1; TRBD1 matches at 7 bases. Germline V gene sequence: CDR1 MNHEY, CDR2 SMNVEV (reference sequence). The junction had 13 bases not matched to a gene; V was cut back by 5 bases and J by 6 bases. The length of the CDR3 is 16 residues. CDR3 sequence: CASSTYTGVVVNEQFF. For the CDR3, the DNA is TGTGCCAGCAGTACTTACACAGGGGTTGTGGTCAATGAGCAGTTCTTC.

This clonotype was seen ten or more times. This chain links TRBV7-8 with TRBJ2-7; unclear D gene. The length of the CDR3 is 14 residues. CDR1 is SGHVS and CDR2 is FQNEAQ in the germline V gene. Trimming took 2 bases from V and 3 from J, leaving 11 bases between them. Here the CDR3 reads CASSLWGRFYEQYF. The CDR3 DNA reads as TGTGCCAGCAGCTTATGGGGTAGATTCTACGAGCAGTACTTC.

The V and J genes are TRBV9 and TRBJ1-6; the D gene is possibly TRBD1 (6 bases). Germline assignment: CDR1 SGDLS and CDR2 YYNGEE. The CDR3 covers 17 residues. Trimming removed 4 bases at V and 4 bases at J, with 18 bases between. The CDR3 is CASSTPGPGQYNSPLHF. The CDR3 bases are TGTGCCAGCAGCACACCGGGCCCCGGACAGTATAATTCACCCCTCCACTTT.